This TCR beta chain was sequenced in a study of blood T cell repertoires in COVID-19. Overall study context: T cells, B-cell-depleted T cells, or PBMCs provided the cDNA or gDNA that served as material.

This table comes from immunoSEQ multiplex PCR, and its TCRdb copy is limited to in-frame clones, with some not included. This sample has 140,000 or so clones; around three quarters occur once, and the top ten carry around 4.4%. Sequences were obtained from peripheral blood. The sequence was collected from a man in his sixties with acute or convalescent COVID-19.

The CDR3 DNA is TGTGCCAGCAGCTCAAGTCCGGCCTACGAGCAGTACTTC. Translated, it gives CASSSSPAYEQYF. J is TRBJ2-7 and V is TRBV12-3 or TRBV12-4; D ambiguous. Trimming shortened V by 6 bases and J by 2 bases, and 11 bases separated the two germline ends. The CDR3 is 13 residues long.